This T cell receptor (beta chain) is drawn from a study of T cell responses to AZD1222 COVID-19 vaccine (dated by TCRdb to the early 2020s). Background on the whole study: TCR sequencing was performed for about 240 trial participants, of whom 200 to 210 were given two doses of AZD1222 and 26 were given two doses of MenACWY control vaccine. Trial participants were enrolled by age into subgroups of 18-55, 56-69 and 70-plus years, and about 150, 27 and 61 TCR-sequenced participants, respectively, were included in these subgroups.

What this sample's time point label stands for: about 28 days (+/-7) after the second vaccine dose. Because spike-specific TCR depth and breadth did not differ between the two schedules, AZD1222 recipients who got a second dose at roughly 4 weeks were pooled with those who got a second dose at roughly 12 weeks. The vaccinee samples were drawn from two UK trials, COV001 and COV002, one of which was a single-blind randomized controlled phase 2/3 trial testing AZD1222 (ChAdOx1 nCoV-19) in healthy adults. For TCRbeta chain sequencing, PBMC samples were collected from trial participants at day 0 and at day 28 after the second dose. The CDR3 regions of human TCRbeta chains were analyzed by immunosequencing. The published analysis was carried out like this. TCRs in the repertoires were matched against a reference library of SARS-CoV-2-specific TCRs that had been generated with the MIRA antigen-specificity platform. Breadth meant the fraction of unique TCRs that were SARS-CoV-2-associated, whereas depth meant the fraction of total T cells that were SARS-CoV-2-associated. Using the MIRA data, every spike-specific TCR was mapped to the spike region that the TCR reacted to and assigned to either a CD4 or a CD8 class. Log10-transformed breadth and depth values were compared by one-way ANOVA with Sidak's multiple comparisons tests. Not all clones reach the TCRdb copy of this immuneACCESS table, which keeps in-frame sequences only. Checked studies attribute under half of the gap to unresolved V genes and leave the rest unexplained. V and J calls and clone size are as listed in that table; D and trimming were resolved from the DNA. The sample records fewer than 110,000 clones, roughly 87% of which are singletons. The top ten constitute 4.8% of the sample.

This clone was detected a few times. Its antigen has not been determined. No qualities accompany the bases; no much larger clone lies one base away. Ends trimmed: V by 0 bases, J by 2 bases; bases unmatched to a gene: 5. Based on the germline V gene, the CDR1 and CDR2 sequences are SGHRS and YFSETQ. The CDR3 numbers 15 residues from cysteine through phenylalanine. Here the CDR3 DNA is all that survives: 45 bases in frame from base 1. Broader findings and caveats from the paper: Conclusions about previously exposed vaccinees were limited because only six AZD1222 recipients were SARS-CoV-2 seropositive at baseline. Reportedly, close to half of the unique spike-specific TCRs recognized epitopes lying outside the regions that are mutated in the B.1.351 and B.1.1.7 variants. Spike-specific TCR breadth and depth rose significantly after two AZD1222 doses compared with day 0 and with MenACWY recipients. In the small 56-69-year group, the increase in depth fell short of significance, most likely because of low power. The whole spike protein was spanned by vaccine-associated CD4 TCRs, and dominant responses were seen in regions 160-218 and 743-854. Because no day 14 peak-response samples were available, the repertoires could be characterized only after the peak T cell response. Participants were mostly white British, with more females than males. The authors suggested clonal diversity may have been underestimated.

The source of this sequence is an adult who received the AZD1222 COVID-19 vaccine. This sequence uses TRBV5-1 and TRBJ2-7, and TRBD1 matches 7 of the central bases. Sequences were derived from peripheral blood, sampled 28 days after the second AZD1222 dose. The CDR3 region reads CASSLGGGRTYEQYF. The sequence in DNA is TGCGCCAGCAGCTTGGGAGGGGGCAGGACCTACGAGCAGTACTTC.